This TCR beta chain stems from a study of shared clonotypes between healthy human individuals. At the level of the study: Donor ages ranged 18 to 49 years: a couple of women, a few men.

As for this clone: Its antigen is still unknown. Germline and junction disagree at one end, which may indicate a read error.

Study results and limitations: Sequencing depth was predicted to influence how clonotypes are shared among donors. Naive subsets, compared against memory subsets, generally had larger estimated richness values.

Measured with immunoSEQ multiplex PCR; TCRdb has only the in-frame clones, and not every one. Here the sample spans over 1.5 million clones, around 98% being singletons. Donors comprised only Caucasian adults living in Nashville, Tennessee. There are 15 residues in the CDR3. CDR1 is SGHNT, CDR2 YYREEE, per germline (reference sequence). The chain recombines TRBV5-4 with TRBJ2-1; 11 bases are a match to TRBD2. This clonotype was obtained from a man aged 25-45 years in good health. Sequenced input: naive CD4+ T cells sorted from blood. Regarding subset: CD45RA+ positively selected. Here the CDR3 reads CASSPGTSGYNEHFF. CDR3 in DNA: TGTGCCAGCAGTCCTGGGACTAGCGGATACAATGAGCATTTCTTC.